These 9 T cell receptor beta chains originate from one sample sequenced in a study of shared clonotypes between healthy human individuals. The table came from immunoSEQ multiplex PCR; TCRdb's copy has only in-frame clones and leaves some out. The table records around 2,100,000 clones, over 85% of them present only once. CD45RO-negative CD8 cells positively selected for CCR7 made up the naive population, which excluded terminally differentiated effector memory CD45RA+ cells. Sequenced: naive CD8+ T cells sorted from blood. The source of these receptors is a man aged 18 to 29 in good health.

In this sample, this clone turned up once. J is TRBJ2-3 and V is TRBV9; D might be TRBD2 (6 bases). The CDR3 is 14 residues long. Looked up from germline, CDR1 is SGDLS and CDR2 is YYNGEE. V was shortened by 0 bases and J by 6 bases, with 11 bases between the two germline ends. Here the CDR3 DNA reads TGTGCCAGCAGCGTAGACGGGAGTGCGGATACGCAGTATTTT. Translation gives CASSVDGSADTQYF. The full variable domain, completed using reference TRBV9 and TRBJ2-3, is DSGVTQTPKHLITATGQRVTLRCSPRSGDLSVYWYQQSLDQGLQFLIQYYNGEERAKGNILERFSAQQFPDLHSELNLSSLELGDSALYFCASSVDGSADTQYFGPGTRLTVL.

Turning to this clone: The same CDR3 also results from other DNA sequences found in this sample. The chain recombines TRBV5-6 with TRBJ2-3; D is undetermined. Trimming took 0 bases from V and 6 from J, leaving 2 bases between them. The CDR3 runs to 11 residues. Germline-derived CDR1 and CDR2 are SGHDT and YYEEEE. DNA for the CDR3: TGTGCCAGCAGCTTGGGCGATACGCAGTATTTT. This gives the protein CASSLGDTQYF.

The chain combines TRBV4-1 with TRBJ2-7; weak D call: TRBD1 (6 bases). V lost 4 bases, J lost 2 bases, and 15 bases lay in between. Germline V gene data show CDR1 as MGHRA and CDR2 as YSYEKL. The CDR3 length is 15 residues. CDR3 DNA: TGCGCCAGCAGCCCAAAGGCGACAGGCCCCTACGAGCAGTACTTC. As protein: CASSPKATGPYEQYF.

The V gene is TRBV9, the J gene TRBJ2-1; TRBD2 is a possible D gene (6 bases). Germline CDR1 and CDR2: SGDLS and YYNGEE. Trimming left V 5 bases short and J 7 bases short, with 13 bases between. The CDR3 runs to 13 residues. As DNA, the CDR3 is TGTGCCAGCAGGGGGGGAATGAGGAATGAGCAGTTCTTC. Protein sequence: CASRGGMRNEQFF.

This rearrangement joins TRBV5-4 to TRBJ2-3; the D is unclear. The germline CDR1 and CDR2 sequences are SGHNT and YYREEE (reference sequence). The CDR3 runs 11 residues. Trimming took off 1 base at V and 12 bases at J, with 9 bases between the two ends. The CDR3 nucleotides read TGTGCCAGCAGCTTGACGGGCCCTCAGTATTTT. This encodes CASSLTGPQYF.

The chain combines TRBV9 with TRBJ2-5; D call uncertain. Trimming cost V 4 bases and J 1 base, with 11 bases left between them. The V gene's germline CDR1 is SGDLS and CDR2 YYNGEE. The CDR3 runs 14 residues. The CDR3 region has the DNA TGTGCCAGCAGCCTAGACACAAGCCAAGAGACCCAGTACTTC. This encodes CASSLDTSQETQYF.

The V gene is TRBV6-1, the J gene TRBJ2-2, with D perhaps TRBD2 (6 bases). The CDR3 has 13 amino acids. Germline V gene lookup returns CDR1 MNHNS and CDR2 SASEGT. The V end was cut by 8 bases, the J end by 1 base, with 8 bases between. CDR3 DNA: TGTGCCAGCGGGACTTGGAACACCGGGGAGCTGTTTTTT. Residues: CASGTWNTGELFF.

The chain couples TRBV7-9 to TRBJ2-1; 7 nucleotides match TRBD2. The V gene's germline CDR1 is SEHNR and CDR2 FQNEAQ (reference sequence). The CDR3 length is 16 residues. The V gene end was trimmed by 8 bases and the J gene end by 7 bases; junction bases not matched to a gene: 17. The CDR3 here is CASFQSGAGPANEQFF. The DNA of the CDR3 is TGTGCCAGCTTCCAAAGCGGGGCGGGCCCTGCGAATGAGCAGTTCTTC.

The J gene is TRBJ1-1, the V gene TRBV7-8; tentative D call: TRBD1 (6 bases). The length of the CDR3 is 14 residues. With 1 base removed from V and 7 bases from J, the gap between germline ends came to 13 bases. CDR1 and CDR2 (germline): SGHVS, FQNEAQ. The CDR3 spells CASSLVGGAGEAFF. DNA of the CDR3: TGTGCCAGCAGCTTAGTTGGGGGGGCCGGTGAAGCTTTCTTT. Together with reference TRBV7-8 and TRBJ1-1, the CDR3 gives the full variable domain: GAGVSQSPRYKVAKRGQDVALRCDPISGHVSLFWYQQALGQGPEFLTYFQNEAQLDKSGLPSDRFFAERPEGSVSTLKIQRTQQEDSAVYLCASSLVGGAGEAFFGQGTRLTVV.